This is a list of T cell receptor beta chains from one sample in a study of OX40 agonist ivuxolimab in advanced cancers. The protocol was immunoSEQ multiplex PCR, while the TCRdb copy is restricted to in-frame clones and leaves out a portion. Of about 77,000 clones detected, around four fifths appear once; the ten largest clones hold 0.76%. The sample was CD4+ or CD8+ T cells sorted from blood, taken in a trial of the OX40 agonist ivuxolimab. These receptors were taken from an adult with an advanced solid tumor such as melanoma, head and neck, liver or kidney cancer. The CDR3 runs from the conserved cysteine through the conserved F or W. D genes are given only for firm matches.

>TRBJ2-2|NA|TRBV7-2
TGTGCCAGCAGCCTTTCGGGCGTCACCGGGGAGCTGTTTTTT
CASSLSGVTGELFF
>TRBJ1-4|TRBD1|TRBV5-4
TGTGCCAGCAGCTCGGGACAGTCCAATGAAAAACTGTTTTTT
CASSSGQSNEKLFF
>TRBJ2-7|NA|TRBV7-9
TGTGCCAGCAGCCCCGGGGGGACAGTGTCTACCTACGAGCAGTACTTC
CASSPGGTVSTYEQYF
>TRBJ2-3|TRBD2|TRBV11-3
TGTGCCAGCAGGCCGGGAGGTCAATCCCGTGATACGCAGTATTTT
CASRPGGQSRDTQYF
>TRBJ2-1|TRBD2|TRBV7-2
TGTGCCAGCAGATCACCGGGGGGAGACAATGAGCAGTTCTTC
CASRSPGGDNEQFF
>TRBJ2-3|NA|TRBV7-2
TGTGCCAGCAGCTTAGTGGGGCTAGACGATACGCAGTATTTT
CASSLVGLDDTQYF
>TRBJ2-3|TRBD2|TRBV5-6
TGTGCCAGCAGCTTCCGACTAGCGGGGGATGGGGATACGCAGTATTTT
CASSFRLAGDGDTQYF
>TRBJ2-7|NA|TRBV27
TGTGCCAGCAGTTTAAAAAGGGGAAACCACTACGAGCAGTACTTC
CASSLKRGNHYEQYF
>TRBJ1-3|NA|TRBV6-6
TGTGCCAGCAGTTACGAAGGGGACAACTCTGGAAACACCATATATTTT
CASSYEGDNSGNTIYF
>TRBJ2-7|NA|TRBV7-2
TGTGCCAGCAGCTTAGGCAGAAACAAACAGTACTTC
CASSLGRNKQYF
>TRBJ2-3|TRBD2|TRBV5-4
TGTGCCAGCAGCCCTAGCGGGGCACGGAGCACAGATACGCAGTATTTT
CASSPSGARSTDTQYF
>TRBJ2-3|NA|TRBV28
TGTGCCAGCAGAACTATCAGGGGAACAGATACGCAGTATTTT
CASRTIRGTDTQYF
>TRBJ1-4|NA|TRBV29-1
TGCAGCGTTGAAGGGGCTCAGGGTGAAAAACTGTTTTTT
CSVEGAQGEKLFF
>TRBJ2-1|NA|TRBV5-6
TGTGCCAGCAGCTTTGGGGCGACCTACAATGAGCAGTTCTTC
CASSFGATYNEQFF